These 20 T cell receptor beta chains originate from one sample sequenced in a study of graft-versus-host responses after intestinal transplantation. The protocol was immunoSEQ multiplex PCR, while the TCRdb copy is restricted to in-frame clones and leaves out a portion. Of some 15,000 clones in the sample, approximately 96% are singletons; the top ten hold about 0.71%. The source was PBMCs, collected 9 days after transplant. The source is a human patient who received an intestinal transplant, so some T cells may come from the graft donor.

The CDR3 reads CASSPKGSGSDTQYF. The CDR3 coding sequence is TGTGCCAGCAGCCCTAAGGGGAGTGGGTCAGATACGCAGTATTTT. This chain joins TRBV13 and TRBJ2-3, with D tentatively TRBD1 or TRBD2 (5 bases each). Per germline, CDR1 PRHDT and CDR2 FYEKMQ (reference sequence). Trimming left V 5 bases short and J 4 bases short, with 16 bases between. The CDR3 totals 15 residues.

The J gene is TRBJ2-3, the V gene TRBV7-2; no clear D. The CDR3 is 16 amino acids. Trimming cost V 1 base and J 0 bases, with 11 bases left between them. Germline-derived CDR1 and CDR2 are SGHTA and FQGNSA. This CDR3 reads CASSLGSTLSTDTQYF. The DNA of the CDR3 is TGTGCCAGCAGCTTAGGGTCCACCCTCAGCACAGATACGCAGTATTTT.

This chain joins TRBV15 and TRBJ1-1; the match to TRBD1 covers 11 bases. The CDR3 is 17 residues long. CDR1 is LNHNV, CDR2 YYDKDF, per germline (reference sequence). V dropped 5 bases and J dropped 4; count of bases not matched to a gene: 12. The CDR3, as DNA: TGTGCCACCAGCCAGAACCGGGACAGGGGGGAGGGCACTGAAGCTTTCTTT. This codes for CATSQNRDRGEGTEAFF.

This clone was recorded only once. The gene calls are TRBV7-9 and TRBJ1-2; TRBD1 is a possible D gene (5 bases). The V gene lost 3 bases and the J gene lost 4 bases, with 9 bases spanning the gap. Germline CDR1 is SEHNR and CDR2 is FQNEAQ (reference sequence). The CDR3 contains 13 residues. The CDR3: CASSFRDGYGYTF. For the CDR3, the DNA is TGTGCCAGCAGCTTCCGGGACGGCTATGGCTACACCTTC.

V gene TRBV11-2 combines with J gene TRBJ2-7, with D possibly matching TRBD2 (7 bases). This CDR3 is 17 amino acids long. From germline, CDR1 is SGHAT and CDR2 FQNNGV. Trimming removed 5 bases from V and 2 bases from J, with 22 bases in between. The CDR3 is CASSTTGGGHLTYEQYF. For the CDR3, the DNA is TGTGCCAGCAGCACCACTGGGGGGGGACACCTTACCTACGAGCAGTACTTC.

This rearrangement joins TRBV4-1 to TRBJ1-5; D is uncertain. V was pared by 0 bases and J by 5 bases, with 11 bases between. The CDR3 length is 15 residues. Germline loops: CDR1 MGHRA, CDR2 YSYEKL. The CDR3 bases are TGCGCCAGCAGCCAAGATCTACGATCGCATCAGCCCCAGCATTTT. Translation gives CASSQDLRSHQPQHF.

The chain is built from TRBV7-6 and TRBJ1-1; 12 bases fit TRBD1. Germline V gene sequence: CDR1 SGHVS, CDR2 FNYEAQ. The V gene end was trimmed by 1 base and the J gene end by 8 bases; junction bases not matched to a gene: 8. The CDR3 runs to 16 residues. The CDR3 DNA follows: TGTGCCAGCAGCTTAGGTTATGGGACAGGGGGCAGGGAAGCTTTCTTT. It specifies CASSLGYGTGGREAFF.

V gene TRBV27 combines with J gene TRBJ1-3; D unresolved. Trimming stripped 9 bases from V and 4 bases from J, with 7 bases between. Germline V CDR1 and CDR2: MNHEY, SMNVEV (reference sequence). The CDR3 contains 11 residues. CDR3 nucleotides: TGTGCCAGGGTCTTGGGAAACACCATATATTTT. Protein sequence: CARVLGNTIYF.

DNA of the CDR3: TGTGCCAGCAGCCGTGGACAGCGGTCCTACGAGCAGTACTTC. Its protein product is CASSRGQRSYEQYF. This rearrangement joins TRBV11-2 to TRBJ2-7, with D tentatively TRBD1 (6 bases). CDR1 and CDR2 from the germline V gene are SGHAT and FQNNGV. This CDR3 comprises 14 residues. Trimming removed 5 bases at V and 1 base at J, with 12 bases between.

The chain couples TRBV28 to TRBJ2-2, with TRBD2 as a possible D gene (6 bases). With 6 bases removed from V and 1 base from J, the gap between germline ends came to 9 bases. Germline V gene sequence: CDR1 MDHEN, CDR2 SYDVKM. CDR3 length equals 14 residues. CDR3 DNA sequence: TGTGCCAGCAGGGGGCGGGGGAACACCGGGGAGCTGTTTTTT. Translated: CASRGRGNTGELFF.

The chain is built from TRBV27 and TRBJ2-1; tentative D call: TRBD2 (5 bases). V was pared by 0 bases and J by 6 bases, with 9 bases between. Germline values: CDR1 MNHEY, CDR2 SMNVEV (reference sequence). The CDR3 totals 14 residues. CDR3 sequence reads: CASSLSGVRNEQFF. The CDR3 DNA reads TGTGCCAGCAGTTTATCCGGGGTCCGCAATGAGCAGTTCTTC.

The chain uses TRBV30 and TRBJ2-7; perhaps D is TRBD1 or TRBD2 (5 bases each). The CDR3 is 16 amino acids. Germline V CDR1 and CDR2: GTSNPN, SVGIG (reference sequence). The V gene lost 0 bases and the J gene lost 4 bases, with 19 bases spanning the gap. CDR3 region: CAWSVQGLGGRYEQYF. The CDR3 DNA is TGTGCCTGGAGTGTACAAGGTCTTGGGGGAAGGTACGAGCAGTACTTC.

J is TRBJ2-3 and V is TRBV2; 9 nucleotides agree with TRBD1. V trimming: 7 bases; J trimming: 3 bases; junction bases outside the gene matches: 5. The germline V gene has CDR1 SNHLY and CDR2 FYNNEI. The CDR3 is 14 amino acids. The CDR3, as DNA: TGTGCCAGCACCGTAGGACAGGGGACAGATACGCAGTATTTT. It is translated as CASTVGQGTDTQYF.

This chain links TRBV11-3 with TRBJ2-2; 11 bases map to TRBD2. Germline CDR1 reads SGHNT; CDR2 reads YENEEA. The CDR3 loop spans 17 amino acids. V gave up 0 bases and J gave up 4 bases; unmatched junction bases: 4. This CDR3 reads CASSLETSGTGTGELFF. The CDR3 DNA sequence: TGTGCCAGCAGCTTAGAGACTAGCGGGACGGGCACCGGGGAGCTGTTTTTT.

V is TRBV4-1 and J is TRBJ2-7; 9 positions match TRBD2. Germline CDR1 and CDR2: MGHRA and YSYEKL. The J segment lost 3 bases and the V segment lost 0 bases, leaving 3 bases of the junction unmatched. The CDR3 is made up of 15 amino acids. This CDR3 reads CASSQELAGIYEQYF. In DNA, the CDR3 is TGCGCCAGCAGCCAAGAACTAGCGGGTATCTACGAGCAGTACTTC.

The rearrangement joins TRBV29-1 to TRBJ1-1; the D gene is possibly TRBD1 (5 bases). The CDR3 has 10 residues. The V and J ends lost 5 bases and 13 bases respectively, with 14 bases between them. Germline CDR1 SQVTM, CDR2 ANQGSEA. The CDR3 region has the DNA TGCAGCGTTTCCGATTCAAGGGGTTTCTTT. This sequence encodes CSVSDSRGFF.

This clone turned up a few times. The chain recombines TRBV7-9 with TRBJ2-5; D remains unclear. The CDR3 runs 12 residues. Germline V gene sequence: CDR1 SEHNR, CDR2 FQNEAQ (reference sequence). V was pared by 0 bases and J by 5 bases, with 4 bases between. CDR3 protein: CASSLAGETQYF. As DNA, the CDR3 is TGTGCCAGCAGCTTAGCGGGGGAGACCCAGTACTTC.

The chain uses TRBV5-5 and TRBJ2-7; 8 nucleotides agree with TRBD1. The CDR3 extends over 16 amino acids. CDR1 and CDR2 (germline): SGHKS, YYEKEE (reference sequence). The trim removed 5 bases at V and 2 bases at J, leaving 12 bases unmatched. The CDR3 nucleotides are TGTGCCAGCAGTATACCCGACAGGGGCGCGCCCTACGAGCAGTACTTC. Protein sequence: CASSIPDRGAPYEQYF.

The CDR3 is CASSLNRGNEQFF. The CDR3 DNA reads TGTGCCAGCAGCTTAAACAGGGGGAATGAGCAGTTCTTC. The V gene is TRBV7-8, the J gene TRBJ2-1, with 8 bases identical to TRBD1. Germline V gives CDR1 SGHVS, CDR2 FQNEAQ. V trimming: 2 bases; J trimming: 7 bases; junction bases outside the gene matches: 1. The CDR3 sequence is 13 residues long.

The chain is built from TRBV21-1 and TRBJ1-2. TRBV21-1 is a documented pseudogene. The CDR3 runs 14 residues. CDR3 sequence: CASTSQGGDYGYTF. The DNA of the CDR3 is TGTGCCAGCACCTCTCAGGGGGGGGACTATGGCTACACCTTC.